These 23 T cell receptor beta chains were all obtained from the same sample, sequenced in a study of blood T cells in healthy people across ages. The use of a sample-barcoded 5' primer and a J-beta primer mix characterized a second PCR of roughly 6 to 11 cycles. TCRdb re-called the 5' RACE reads with MiXCR, one entry per CDR3 protein. The table lists hundreds of thousands of distinct CDR3 sequences, approximately 40% of them singletons. The sequencing sample was made of blood. The receptors derive from a man aged 80 or over in good health.

V usage is TRBV4-3 and J usage is TRBJ2-5; 8 bases are a match to TRBD2. The CDR3 consists of 15 residues. V was pared by 1 base and J by 4 bases, with 5 bases of the junction left unmatched. Germline values: CDR1 LGHNA, CDR2 YSLEER. CDR3 in DNA: TGCGCCAGCAGCCAAGTGGCGGGGGGAGGAGAGACCCAGTACTTC. Amino acid sequence: CASSQVAGGGETQYF.

This clonotype was seen only a few times. The genes are TRBV6-6 and TRBJ2-7, with 13 bases aligning to TRBD2. V dropped 6 bases and J dropped 6; count of bases not matched to a gene: 8. CDR3 length: 15 residues. Germline CDR1 MNHNY, CDR2 SVGAGI (reference sequence). The CDR3 loop reads CASSPLAGGRCEQYF. For the CDR3, the DNA is TGTGCCAGCAGCCCACTAGCGGGGGGGCGGTGCGAGCAGTACTTC.

This clonotype was detected ten times or more. V and J are TRBV29-1 and TRBJ2-2, with 11 bases matching TRBD1. CDR3 length equals 17 residues. J gave up 4 bases and V 4 bases, and 11 bases lay outside the gene matches. Germline V gene data show CDR1 as SQVTM and CDR2 as ANQGSEA. The CDR3 region is CSVARTGGPRGTGELFF. DNA of the CDR3: TGCAGCGTTGCGAGGACAGGGGGCCCGCGGGGCACCGGGGAGCTGTTTTTT.

The chain uses TRBV7-2 and TRBJ2-1, with D perhaps TRBD2 (5 bases). CDR1 SGHTA and CDR2 FQGNSA come from the germline V gene. The CDR3 spans 14 residues. V lost 4 bases, J lost 2 bases, and 9 bases lay in between. The CDR3 region is CASSCSGAYNEQFF. For the CDR3, the DNA is TGTGCCAGCAGCTGCAGCGGTGCCTACAATGAGCAGTTCTTC.

The rearrangement joins TRBV7-2 to TRBJ2-7; maybe TRBD2 (6 bases). The germline V gene has CDR1 SGHTA and CDR2 FQGNSA. The CDR3 sequence is 15 residues long. Trimming took off 1 base at V and 6 bases at J, with 16 bases between the two ends. CDR3 region: CASSLGASDGREQYF. The CDR3, as DNA: TGTGCCAGCAGCTTAGGGGCTAGCGATGGGCGCGAGCAGTACTTC.

J is TRBJ2-5 and V is TRBV7-2; possibly TRBD1 for D (5 bases). The germline gives CDR1 SGHTA, CDR2 FQGNSA. This CDR3 is 16 amino acids long. V lost 2 bases and J 5 bases, leaving 18 bases between the germline ends. In nucleotides, the CDR3 is TGTGCCAGCAGCTTAAGACCCCAGGGCAGGGTGGAGACCCAGTACTTC. It is translated as CASSLRPQGRVETQYF.

V and J are TRBV28 and TRBJ2-4; no reliable D call. The better agreement between TRBJ2-7 and the DNA end casts doubt on the J call. The germline V gene has CDR1 MDHEN and CDR2 SYDVKM. The CDR3 loop spans 11 amino acids. The CDR3 spells CASSSDSEQYF. DNA for the CDR3: TGTGCCAGCAGTTCAGACTCCGAGCAGTACTTC.

The V and J genes are TRBV4-1 and TRBJ2-4; 8 bases match TRBD1. Near its end, the DNA agrees better with TRBJ2-7, so the J call may be wrong. Per the germline V gene, CDR1 is MGHRA and CDR2 is YSYEKL. This CDR3 is built from 19 residues. The CDR3 here is CASSQDRRRDRPPTYEQYF. CDR3 DNA: TGCGCCAGCAGCCAAGATAGGAGAAGGGACAGGCCTCCGACCTACGAGCAGTACTTC.

This clonotype was recorded a few times. J is TRBJ2-5 and V is TRBV20-1; possible D gene TRBD2, 6 bases. Germline assignment: CDR1 DFQATT and CDR2 SNEGSKA (reference sequence). V was pared by 2 bases and J by 5 bases, with 12 bases between. The length of the CDR3 is 13 residues. The CDR3 DNA is TGCAGTGCTAGACTGGCGGGGAGCGAGACCCAGTACTTC. Translating gives CSARLAGSETQYF.

This clonotype has more than one count but fewer than ten. V and J are TRBV9 and TRBJ2-7; D possibly corresponds to TRBD2 (5 bases). The CDR3 covers 14 residues. CDR1 is SGDLS and CDR2 is YYNGEE in the germline V gene. V lost 2 bases and J lost 6, with 15 bases in between. The CDR3 coding sequence is TGTGCCAGCAGCGTTGACGGACGGAGGACCGAGCAGTACTTC. This translates into CASSVDGRRTEQYF. The complete variable domain, with remaining parts taken from reference TRBV9 and TRBJ2-7, reads DSGVTQTPKHLITATGQRVTLRCSPRSGDLSVYWYQQSLDQGLQFLIQYYNGEERAKGNILERFSAQQFPDLHSELNLSSLELGDSALYFCASSVDGRRTEQYFGPGTRLTVT.

The chain couples TRBV5-1 to TRBJ2-1; 11 nucleotides match TRBD2. Germline V gene data show CDR1 as SGHRS and CDR2 as YFSETQ. J lost 3 bases, V lost 0 bases, and 2 bases had no gene match. This CDR3 has 16 amino acids. The CDR3 sequence is CASSLELAGVYNEQFF. In nucleotides, the CDR3 is TGCGCCAGCAGCTTGGAACTAGCGGGAGTCTACAATGAGCAGTTCTTC.

This clonotype was detected a few times. In DNA, the CDR3 is TGTGCCAGCATTCGAACCGGGAGCTCCTACGAGCAGTACTTC. Encoded protein: CASIRTGSSYEQYF. V is TRBV6-1 and J is TRBJ2-7; D may be TRBD2 (6 bases). CDR3 length equals 14 residues. Trimming removed 7 bases at V and 0 bases at J, with 13 bases between. In germline, CDR1 is MNHNS, CDR2 SASEGT.

This clonotype has a handful of counts. The chain couples TRBV29-1 to TRBJ2-2, with D possibly being TRBD1 (5 bases). Trimming stripped 0 bases from V and 0 bases from J, with 5 bases between. The germline V gene has CDR1 SQVTM and CDR2 ANQGSEA. The CDR3 has 14 residues. This CDR3 reads CSVEDRANTGELFF. In DNA form, the CDR3 reads TGCAGCGTTGAAGACAGGGCGAACACCGGGGAGCTGTTTTTT.

With respect to this clonotype: A much more abundant neighbour one base away suggests this may be a read error. This chain's CDR3 is CASNFFPPPGAYEQYF. The CDR3 DNA reads TGTGCCAGCAACTTTTTCCCCCCTCCGGGGGCCTACGAGCAGTACTTC. This chain links TRBV7-2 with TRBJ2-5; D might be TRBD2 (6 bases). The J call is uncertain, as TRBJ2-7 better fits the DNA end. This CDR3 comprises 16 residues. Germline V lookup: CDR1 SGHTA, CDR2 FQGNSA.

This clonotype showed up many times. V is TRBV18 and J is TRBJ2-7; 8 bases are a match to TRBD2. The CDR3 runs 15 residues. Germline trimming cut 4 bases from V and 4 bases from J; bases unmatched to any gene: 9. The germline CDR1 and CDR2 sequences are KGHSH and LQKENI. Here the CDR3 DNA reads TGTGCCAGCTCACAAACGAGCGGGAGTCGTTACGAGCAGTACTTC. Encoded protein: CASSQTSGSRYEQYF.

This chain uses TRBV2 with TRBJ2-5, with 8 bases aligning to TRBD2. V lost 0 bases, J lost 5 bases, and 5 bases stayed unmatched. CDR1 and CDR2 (germline): SNHLY, FYNNEI. The CDR3 extends over 15 amino acids. CDR3 region: CASSEARGDQETQYF. The CDR3, as DNA: TGTGCCAGCAGTGAAGCGCGGGGGGATCAGGAGACCCAGTACTTC.

The V gene is TRBV29-1, the J gene TRBJ2-5, with a weak D call TRBD2 (6 bases). V gave up 2 bases and J gave up 1 base, with 17 bases separating them. The CDR3 has 16 amino acids. Germline CDR1 is SQVTM and CDR2 is ANQGSEA. CDR3 protein: CSVEMGGGAGQETQYF. The CDR3 bases are TGCAGCGTTGAAATGGGTGGGGGAGCGGGCCAAGAGACCCAGTACTTC.

V usage is TRBV3-1 and J usage is TRBJ2-7, with TRBD2 as a possible D gene (5 bases). Judging by the DNA end, TRBJ2-5 fits better; the J call may be wrong. The CDR3 totals 14 residues. From germline, CDR1 is LGHDT and CDR2 YNNKEL (reference sequence). CDR3: CASSQGGLHETQYF. DNA of the CDR3: TGTGCCAGCAGCCAAGGAGGGTTACACGAGACCCAGTACTTC.

Only a few counts were recorded for this clonotype. This chain joins TRBV6-2 or TRBV6-3 and TRBJ2-1; D is possibly TRBD1 (5 bases). The last part of the DNA fits TRBJ2-7 better; the J call may be wrong. The CDR3 length is 15 residues. The germline V gene encodes CDR1 MNHEY and CDR2 SVGEGT. The CDR3 nucleotides are TGTGCCAGCAGTCCTGACAGATTCATTTACAATGAGCAGTACTTC. Translation: CASSPDRFIYNEQYF.

V and J are TRBV20-1 and TRBJ2-5; D is uncertain. There are 12 residues in the CDR3. With 3 bases removed from V and 5 bases from J, the gap between germline ends came to 10 bases. Germline CDR1 DFQATT, CDR2 SNEGSKA (reference sequence). CDR3 residues: CSASGFQETQYF. In DNA form, the CDR3 reads TGCAGTGCTAGCGGGTTCCAGGAGACCCAGTACTTC.

This clonotype has just a few counts. V usage is TRBV27 and J usage is TRBJ2-5, with unresolved D. Germline lookup yields CDR1 MNHEY and CDR2 SMNVEV (reference sequence). There are 15 residues in the CDR3. V was trimmed by 1 base and J by 11 bases, leaving 20 bases between them. The CDR3 bases are TGTGCCAGCAGTTTATTCTCAGCGCCGGACGCAGAGCAGTACTTC. It codes for CASSLFSAPDAEQYF.

The chain is built from TRBV12-3 or TRBV12-4 and TRBJ2-3, with TRBD2 as a possible D gene (6 bases). The CDR3 length is 13 residues. With 9 bases removed from V and 5 bases from J, the gap between germline ends came to 15 bases. The CDR3 reads CASAGRVLDTQYF. CDR3 bases: TGTGCCAGTGCCGGGAGAGTGTTAGATACGCAGTATTTT.

The chain couples TRBV6-6 to TRBJ2-3; 13 nucleotides agree with TRBD2. CDR1 is MNHNY and CDR2 is SVGAGI in the germline V gene (reference sequence). The CDR3 contains 15 residues. The J segment lost 4 bases and the V segment lost 6 bases, leaving 4 bases of the junction unmatched. The CDR3 sequence: CASRGTSGMADTQYF. Written as DNA, the CDR3 is TGTGCCAGCAGGGGGACTAGCGGGATGGCAGATACGCAGTATTTT.